This T cell receptor (beta chain) emerged from a study of CD8 T cells in Susac syndrome. Germline V gene sequence: CDR1 LNHDA, CDR2 SQIVND (reference sequence). The CDR3 extends over 16 amino acids. With 4 bases clipped from V and 3 bases from J, the junction kept 5 bases outside the gene matches. Details on this clonotype: Antigen specificity is unknown.

An input of roughly 0.5 to 1 ug of RNA was subjected to reverse transcription using random hexamers. MiXCR, run by TCRdb on the immunoSEQ multiplex PCR reads, gives a single entry per CDR3 protein. The sample contains approximately 150,000 distinct CDR3 sequences, approximately 93% of which appear only once. The sequenced target, TCR beta, came from blood CD8+ and CD4+ T cells. Notes on the study in general: TCR sequencing and HLA analysis covered a relatively small number of individuals.

The clonotype comes from a human donor in good health. The chain couples TRBV19 to TRBJ2-1; 11 positions agree with TRBD2. The sequenced sample consisted of CD4+ T cells from PBMCs. In nucleotides, the CDR3 is TGTGCCAGTAGTAAAACTAGCGGGAGATACTACAATGAGCAGTTCTTC. Residues: CASSKTSGRYYNEQFF.